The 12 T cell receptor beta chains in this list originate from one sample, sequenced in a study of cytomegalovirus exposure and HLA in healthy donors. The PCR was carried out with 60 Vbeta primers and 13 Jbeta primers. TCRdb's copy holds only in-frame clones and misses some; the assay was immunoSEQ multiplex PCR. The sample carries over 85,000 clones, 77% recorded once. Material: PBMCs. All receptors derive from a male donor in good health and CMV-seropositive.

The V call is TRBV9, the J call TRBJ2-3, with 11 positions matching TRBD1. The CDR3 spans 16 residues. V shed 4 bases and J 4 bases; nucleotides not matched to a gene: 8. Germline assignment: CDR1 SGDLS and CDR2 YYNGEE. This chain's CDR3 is CASSLTGTGGSDTQYF. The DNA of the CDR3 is TGTGCCAGCAGCTTAACCGGGACAGGGGGTTCAGATACGCAGTATTTT.

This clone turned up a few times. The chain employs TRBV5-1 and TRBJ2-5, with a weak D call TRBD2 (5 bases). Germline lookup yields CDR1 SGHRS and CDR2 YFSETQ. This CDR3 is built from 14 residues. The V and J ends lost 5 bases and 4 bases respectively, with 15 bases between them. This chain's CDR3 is CASRSEGNSETQYF. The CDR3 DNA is TGCGCCAGCAGGAGTGAGGGCAATTCAGAGACCCAGTACTTC.

The DNA for the CDR3 is TGTGCCAGTAGTATAGGCGGGGTCCGAGCGAACACTGAAGCTTTCTTT. It codes for CASSIGGVRANTEAFF. V usage is TRBV19 and J usage is TRBJ1-1; D ambiguous. This CDR3 contains 16 residues. V gave up 1 base and J gave up 1 base, with 13 bases separating them. CDR1 is LNHDA, CDR2 SQIVND, per germline (reference sequence).

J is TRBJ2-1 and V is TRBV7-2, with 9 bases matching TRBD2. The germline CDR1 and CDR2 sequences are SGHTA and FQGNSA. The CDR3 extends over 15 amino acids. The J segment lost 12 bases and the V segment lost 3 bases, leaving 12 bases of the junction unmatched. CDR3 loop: CASSFTGLASPAQFF. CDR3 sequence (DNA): TGTGCCAGCAGCTTCACGGGACTAGCATCTCCAGCGCAGTTCTTC. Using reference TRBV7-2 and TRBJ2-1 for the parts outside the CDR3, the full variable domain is GAGVSQSPSNKVTEKGKDVELRCDPISGHTALYWYRQSLGQGLEFLIYFQGNSAPDKSGLPSDRFSAERTGGSVSTLTIQRTQQEDSAVYLCASSFTGLASPAQFFGPGTRLTVL.

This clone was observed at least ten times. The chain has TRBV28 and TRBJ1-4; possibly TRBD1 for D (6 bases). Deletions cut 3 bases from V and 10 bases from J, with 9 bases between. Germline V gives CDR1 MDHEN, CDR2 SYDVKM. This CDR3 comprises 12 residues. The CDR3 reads CASSFEGGKLFF. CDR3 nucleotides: TGTGCCAGCAGTTTTGAAGGGGGAAAACTGTTTTTT.

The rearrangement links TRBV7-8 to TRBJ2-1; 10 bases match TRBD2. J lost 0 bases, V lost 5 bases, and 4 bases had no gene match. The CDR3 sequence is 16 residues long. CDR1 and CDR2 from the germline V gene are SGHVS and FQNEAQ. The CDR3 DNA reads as TGTGCCAGCAGCGAGGGACTAGCGCCCTCCTACAATGAGCAGTTCTTC. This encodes CASSEGLAPSYNEQFF.

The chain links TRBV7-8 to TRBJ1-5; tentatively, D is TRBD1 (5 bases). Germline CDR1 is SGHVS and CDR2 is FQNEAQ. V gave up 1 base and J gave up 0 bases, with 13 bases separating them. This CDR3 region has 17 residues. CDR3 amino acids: CASSLGPRQYSNQPQHF. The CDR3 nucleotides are TGTGCCAGCAGCTTAGGCCCCAGACAGTATAGCAATCAGCCCCAGCATTTT.

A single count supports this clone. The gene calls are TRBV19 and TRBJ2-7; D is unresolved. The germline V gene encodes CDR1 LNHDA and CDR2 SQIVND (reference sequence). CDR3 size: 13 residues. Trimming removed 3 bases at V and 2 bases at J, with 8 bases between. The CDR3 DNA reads TGTGCCAGTAGTATGACTGCGACCTACGAGCAGTACTTC. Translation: CASSMTATYEQYF. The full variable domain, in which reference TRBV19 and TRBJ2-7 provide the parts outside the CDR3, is DGGITQSPKYLFRKEGQNVTLSCEQNLNHDAMYWYRQDPGQGLRLIYYSQIVNDFQKGDIAEGYSVSREKKESFPLTVTSAQKNPTAFYLCASSMTATYEQYFGPGTRLTVT.

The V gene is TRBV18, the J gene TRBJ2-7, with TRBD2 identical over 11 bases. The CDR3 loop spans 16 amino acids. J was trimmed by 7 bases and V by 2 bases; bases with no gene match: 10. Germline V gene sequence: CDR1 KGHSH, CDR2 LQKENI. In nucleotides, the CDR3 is TGTGCCAGCTCACCAAGTTCTAGCGGGAGGACGGGTGAGCAGTACTTC. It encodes CASSPSSSGRTGEQYF.

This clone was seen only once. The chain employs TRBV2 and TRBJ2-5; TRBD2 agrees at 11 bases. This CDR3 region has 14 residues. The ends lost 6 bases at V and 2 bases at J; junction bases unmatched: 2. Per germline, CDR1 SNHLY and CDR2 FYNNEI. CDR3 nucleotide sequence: TGTGCCAGCAGGAGACTAGCGGGGCAAGAGACCCAGTACTTC. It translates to CASRRLAGQETQYF.

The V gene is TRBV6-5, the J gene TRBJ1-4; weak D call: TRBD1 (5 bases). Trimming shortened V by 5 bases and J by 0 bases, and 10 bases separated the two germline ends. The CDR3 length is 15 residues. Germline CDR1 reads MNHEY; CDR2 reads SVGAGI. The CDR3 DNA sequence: TGTGCCAGCAGTCGGGGCGGGGCAACTAATGAAAAACTGTTTTTT. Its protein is CASSRGGATNEKLFF.

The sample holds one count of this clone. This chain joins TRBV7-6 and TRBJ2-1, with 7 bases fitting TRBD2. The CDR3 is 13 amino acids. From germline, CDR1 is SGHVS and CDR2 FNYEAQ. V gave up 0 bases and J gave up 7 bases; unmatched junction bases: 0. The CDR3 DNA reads TGTGCCAGCAGCTTAGCGGGGGGGAATGAGCAGTTCTTC. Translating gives CASSLAGGNEQFF.